This is a list of T cell receptor beta chains from one sample in a study of CD8 T cells in Susac syndrome. TCRdb used MiXCR to reprocess the immunoSEQ multiplex PCR reads, holding one entry per CDR3 protein. The table lists around 220,000 distinct CDR3 sequences, more than 85% of them singletons. Sequenced input: CD8+ T cells from PBMCs. These receptors were obtained from a human donor with multiple sclerosis. Both conserved end residues are part of each CDR3. Fields, in order: clone size, V gene, D gene, J gene, CDR3 DNA, CDR3 protein. The D gene is left open where the match is weak. Clone size is shown for a subset of rows, as once, few, many or a class of expanded clone.

clone size: -
V gene: TRBV15
D gene: TRBD2
J gene: TRBJ2-3
CDR3 DNA: TGTGCCACCACCCGGGGGGGTCCCAGCACAGATACGCAGTATTTT
CDR3 protein: CATTRGGPSTDTQYF

clone size: -
V gene: TRBV24-1
D gene: -
J gene: TRBJ2-1
CDR3 DNA: TGTGCCACCAGTGATTTGGAGGGGAGCGCGAGCTCCTACAATGAGCAGTTCTTC
CDR3 protein: CATSDLEGSASSYNEQFF

clone size: -
V gene: TRBV7-9
D gene: TRBD1
J gene: TRBJ2-5
CDR3 DNA: TGTGCCAGCAGCTTATTAGGGGGCGCTGAGACCCAGTACTTC
CDR3 protein: CASSLLGGAETQYF

clone size: -
V gene: TRBV12-3/TRBV12-4
D gene: -
J gene: TRBJ2-5
CDR3 DNA: TGTGCCAGCAATGGCAGGTACCAAGAGACCCAGTACTTC
CDR3 protein: CASNGRYQETQYF

clone size: -
V gene: TRBV7-9
D gene: -
J gene: TRBJ2-5
CDR3 DNA: TGTGCCAGCAGCTCCACAGGGTATACGTTAGAGACCCAGTACTTC
CDR3 protein: CASSSTGYTLETQYF

clone size: -
V gene: TRBV4-1
D gene: -
J gene: TRBJ2-2
CDR3 DNA: TGCGCCAGCAGCCAAAACGAAGACACCGGGGAGCTGTTTTTT
CDR3 protein: CASSQNEDTGELFF

clone size: -
V gene: TRBV7-3
D gene: -
J gene: TRBJ2-3
CDR3 DNA: TGTGCCAGCAGCTTAACCGGGTCAGCAGATACGCAGTATTTT
CDR3 protein: CASSLTGSADTQYF

clone size: -
V gene: TRBV4-2
D gene: -
J gene: TRBJ1-2
CDR3 DNA: TGTGCCAGCAGCCAAGGGGCATCAGGAGGCTACACCTTC
CDR3 protein: CASSQGASGGYTF

clone size: -
V gene: TRBV11-2
D gene: -
J gene: TRBJ1-1
CDR3 DNA: TGTGCCAGCAGCCGACGGCTCATGAACACTGAAGCTTTCTTT
CDR3 protein: CASSRRLMNTEAFF

clone size: -
V gene: TRBV5-4
D gene: -
J gene: TRBJ2-7
CDR3 DNA: TGTGCCAGCAGCTTTGGGACCTTAGAGCAGTACTTC
CDR3 protein: CASSFGTLEQYF

clone size: -
V gene: TRBV3-1
D gene: TRBD1
J gene: TRBJ2-1
CDR3 DNA: TGTGCCAGCAGCCAAACCCAGGGGGCTACAACCTACAATGAGCAGTTCTTC
CDR3 protein: CASSQTQGATTYNEQFF

clone size: -
V gene: TRBV4-1
D gene: TRBD1
J gene: TRBJ2-7
CDR3 DNA: TGCGCCAGCAGCCAAGGACAGGGCCCGGGTGAGCAGTACTTC
CDR3 protein: CASSQGQGPGEQYF

clone size: -
V gene: TRBV5-4
D gene: -
J gene: TRBJ1-1
CDR3 DNA: TGTGCCAGCAGCACCCCGACAGGAGAGAACACTGAAGCTTTCTTT
CDR3 protein: CASSTPTGENTEAFF

clone size: once
V gene: TRBV4-3
D gene: -
J gene: TRBJ2-3
CDR3 DNA: TGCGCCAGCAGCGACTCTTGGGGGGCAGATACGCAGTATTTT
CDR3 protein: CASSDSWGADTQYF

clone size: -
V gene: TRBV5-6
D gene: TRBD1
J gene: TRBJ2-1
CDR3 DNA: TGTGCCAGCAGCTCTACAGGGGTCGAGCAGTTCTTC
CDR3 protein: CASSSTGVEQFF

clone size: -
V gene: TRBV25-1
D gene: -
J gene: TRBJ1-1
CDR3 DNA: TGTGCCAGCAGTGAAGATGTTGTTTGGAACACTGAAGCTTTCTTT
CDR3 protein: CASSEDVVWNTEAFF

clone size: -
V gene: TRBV4-1
D gene: -
J gene: TRBJ1-6
CDR3 DNA: TGCGCCAGCAGCCAAGATCAGCCAGGAGTGGATGATTCACCCCTCCACTTT
CDR3 protein: CASSQDQPGVDDSPLHF

clone size: -
V gene: TRBV19
D gene: -
J gene: TRBJ1-1
CDR3 DNA: TGTGCCAGTAGTATGATTACGAACACTGAAGCTTTCTTT
CDR3 protein: CASSMITNTEAFF

clone size: once
V gene: TRBV9
D gene: -
J gene: TRBJ2-5
CDR3 DNA: TGTGCCAGCAGTCCTGAGGGGCGCCAAGAGACCCAGTACTTC
CDR3 protein: CASSPEGRQETQYF

clone size: -
V gene: TRBV29-1
D gene: -
J gene: TRBJ2-4
CDR3 DNA: TGCAGCGTCGGGGTTACAGCTTCAGCGAACATTCAGTACTTC
CDR3 protein: CSVGVTASANIQYF

clone size: -
V gene: TRBV12-3/TRBV12-4
D gene: -
J gene: TRBJ1-3
CDR3 DNA: TGTGCCAGCAGCATGACAGTCCCTGGAAACACCATATATTTT
CDR3 protein: CASSMTVPGNTIYF

clone size: -
V gene: TRBV21-1
D gene: -
J gene: TRBJ2-1
CDR3 DNA: TGTGCCAGCAGCACGCACAGGTTCGGGGTTTCCTACAATGAGCAGTTCTTC
CDR3 protein: CASSTHRFGVSYNEQFF

clone size: -
V gene: TRBV29-1
D gene: -
J gene: TRBJ1-2
CDR3 DNA: TGCAGCGTTGTGTCCCGGGGTGGCTACACCTTC
CDR3 protein: CSVVSRGGYTF

clone size: -
V gene: TRBV15
D gene: TRBD1
J gene: TRBJ1-2
CDR3 DNA: TGTGCCACCAGCAGGCTGGGACAGGGAGGCTATGGCTACACCTTC
CDR3 protein: CATSRLGQGGYGYTF

clone size: -
V gene: TRBV9
D gene: -
J gene: TRBJ1-1
CDR3 DNA: TGTGCCAGCAGCGTAGATATGGGTAGCACTGAAGCTTTCTTT
CDR3 protein: CASSVDMGSTEAFF

clone size: -
V gene: TRBV5-4
D gene: -
J gene: TRBJ1-1
CDR3 DNA: TGTGCCAGCAGCTTTGGAAAGCAGACCCCAGCTGACACTGAAGCTTTCTTT
CDR3 protein: CASSFGKQTPADTEAFF

clone size: once
V gene: TRBV11-2
D gene: -
J gene: TRBJ2-4
CDR3 DNA: TGTGCCAGCAGCTTAGGGACAATCCCAGCCAAAAACATTCAGTACTTC
CDR3 protein: CASSLGTIPAKNIQYF

clone size: -
V gene: TRBV29-1
D gene: -
J gene: TRBJ1-2
CDR3 DNA: TGCAGCGTTGAAGATCATCAACCCGCTAACTATGGCTACACCTTC
CDR3 protein: CSVEDHQPANYGYTF

clone size: -
V gene: TRBV30
D gene: -
J gene: TRBJ2-7
CDR3 DNA: TGTGCCTGGAGTGTGTGGACAGCCGGTTCCTACGAGCAGTACTTC
CDR3 protein: CAWSVWTAGSYEQYF

clone size: -
V gene: TRBV4-2
D gene: -
J gene: TRBJ2-2
CDR3 DNA: TGTGCCAGCAGCCAAGAGGACTACTCGAACACCGGGGAGCTGTTTTTT
CDR3 protein: CASSQEDYSNTGELFF

clone size: -
V gene: TRBV12-3/TRBV12-4
D gene: -
J gene: TRBJ1-4
CDR3 DNA: TGTGCCAGCAGTCCCTGGGGGGCTAATGAAAAACTGTTTTTT
CDR3 protein: CASSPWGANEKLFF

clone size: -
V gene: TRBV20-1
D gene: -
J gene: TRBJ1-6
CDR3 DNA: TGCAGTGCCCCCTCCCAGGGCGTCAATTCACCCCTCCACTTT
CDR3 protein: CSAPSQGVNSPLHF

clone size: once
V gene: TRBV13
D gene: -
J gene: TRBJ1-5
CDR3 DNA: TGTGCCAGCAGCTTAGGGAGAGCCGTTAGCAATCAGCCCCAGCATTTT
CDR3 protein: CASSLGRAVSNQPQHF

clone size: -
V gene: TRBV7-9
D gene: -
J gene: TRBJ2-2
CDR3 DNA: TGTGCCAGCAGCCCGGCCCGGGCCCCGACCGGGGAGCTGTTTTTT
CDR3 protein: CASSPARAPTGELFF

clone size: once
V gene: TRBV9
D gene: -
J gene: TRBJ2-7
CDR3 DNA: TGTGCCAGCAGCGTATACGCGTCGGACTACGAGCAGTACTTC
CDR3 protein: CASSVYASDYEQYF

clone size: once
V gene: TRBV25-1
D gene: -
J gene: TRBJ1-4
CDR3 DNA: TGTGCCAGCTCCCTGGAGTTGTATGAAAAACTGTTTTTT
CDR3 protein: CASSLELYEKLFF

clone size: -
V gene: TRBV20-1
D gene: -
J gene: TRBJ1-2
CDR3 DNA: TGCAGTGCTAGACCCTATCCCCCGGTCTACAAGGAGGCTGGCTACACCTTC
CDR3 protein: CSARPYPPVYKEAGYTF

clone size: -
V gene: TRBV2
D gene: -
J gene: TRBJ1-5
CDR3 DNA: TGTGCCAGCAGAAACCATAACGACAGGTATAGCAATCAGCCCCAGCATTTT
CDR3 protein: CASRNHNDRYSNQPQHF

clone size: -
V gene: TRBV6-6
D gene: -
J gene: TRBJ2-7
CDR3 DNA: TGTGCCAGCAGTAAAGACCATTGGGGGTTATACGAGCAGTACTTC
CDR3 protein: CASSKDHWGLYEQYF

clone size: -
V gene: TRBV7-3
D gene: -
J gene: TRBJ2-1
CDR3 DNA: TGTGCCAGCAGCCCGGGACTTGGGAACAATGAGCAGTTCTTC
CDR3 protein: CASSPGLGNNEQFF

clone size: -
V gene: TRBV3-1
D gene: TRBD2
J gene: TRBJ2-1
CDR3 DNA: TGTGCCAGCAGCCCGGGGGGAGGAGTCTACAATGAGCAGTTCTTC
CDR3 protein: CASSPGGGVYNEQFF

clone size: -
V gene: TRBV7-8
D gene: TRBD2
J gene: TRBJ2-1
CDR3 DNA: TGTGCCAGCAGCCAATACCAACTAGCGGGAATTAGGGATGAGCAGTTCTTC
CDR3 protein: CASSQYQLAGIRDEQFF

clone size: -
V gene: TRBV9
D gene: -
J gene: TRBJ2-1
CDR3 DNA: TGTGCCAGCAGCGGACGGGACGGCGAGTCCTACAATGAGCAGTTCTTC
CDR3 protein: CASSGRDGESYNEQFF

clone size: -
V gene: TRBV7-2
D gene: -
J gene: TRBJ1-3
CDR3 DNA: TGTGCCAGCACCGTAAACCCGATCTCTGGAAACACCATATATTTT
CDR3 protein: CASTVNPISGNTIYF

clone size: -
V gene: TRBV30
D gene: -
J gene: TRBJ1-2
CDR3 DNA: TGTGCCTGGATGGGCAGGGGTTTAGACGGCTACACCTTC
CDR3 protein: CAWMGRGLDGYTF

clone size: -
V gene: TRBV6-5
D gene: -
J gene: TRBJ2-7
CDR3 DNA: TGTGCCAGCAGTTCCATTGCGGGAAATTCCCCCTACGAGCAGTACTTC
CDR3 protein: CASSSIAGNSPYEQYF

clone size: -
V gene: TRBV20-1
D gene: TRBD2
J gene: TRBJ2-5
CDR3 DNA: TGCAGTGCTAGAAGCGGGGGGCCAGGAGAGACCCAGTACTTC
CDR3 protein: CSARSGGPGETQYF

clone size: once
V gene: TRBV19
D gene: -
J gene: TRBJ2-7
CDR3 DNA: TGTGCCAGTAGTATAGATGACGGCGAGCAGTACTTC
CDR3 protein: CASSIDDGEQYF

clone size: -
V gene: TRBV11-2
D gene: -
J gene: TRBJ2-7
CDR3 DNA: TGTGCCAGCAGCTTTGGGGATTGGGGATTCGAGCAGTACTTC
CDR3 protein: CASSFGDWGFEQYF

clone size: -
V gene: TRBV6-2/TRBV6-3
D gene: -
J gene: TRBJ2-1
CDR3 DNA: TGTGCCAGCAGCTTCCCGGGGAATGAGCAGTTCTTC
CDR3 protein: CASSFPGNEQFF

clone size: -
V gene: TRBV7-8
D gene: -
J gene: TRBJ1-1
CDR3 DNA: TGTGCCAGCAGCCCGCTCCTCACACAGGGGAACACTGAAGCTTTCTTT
CDR3 protein: CASSPLLTQGNTEAFF

clone size: -
V gene: TRBV7-2
D gene: TRBD2
J gene: TRBJ2-7
CDR3 DNA: TGTGCCAGCAGCTTAGATCCTAGCGGGAGTTACGAGCAGTACTTC
CDR3 protein: CASSLDPSGSYEQYF

clone size: -
V gene: TRBV6-5
D gene: -
J gene: TRBJ1-1
CDR3 DNA: TGTGCCAGCAATCCAACAGGTTGGAACACTGAAGCTTTCTTT
CDR3 protein: CASNPTGWNTEAFF

clone size: -
V gene: TRBV29-1
D gene: TRBD1
J gene: TRBJ2-7
CDR3 DNA: TGCAGCGTACGGACAGGGTTTAGGTACGAGCAGTACTTC
CDR3 protein: CSVRTGFRYEQYF

clone size: -
V gene: TRBV3-1
D gene: -
J gene: TRBJ2-5
CDR3 DNA: TGTGCCAGCAGGCCATACTCGGGACTCCAAGAGACCCAGTACTTC
CDR3 protein: CASRPYSGLQETQYF

clone size: once
V gene: TRBV20-1
D gene: -
J gene: TRBJ2-7
CDR3 DNA: TGCAGTGCTAGCGCTTACACAGGGCAGAACGAGCAGTACTTC
CDR3 protein: CSASAYTGQNEQYF

clone size: -
V gene: TRBV7-9
D gene: -
J gene: TRBJ2-4
CDR3 DNA: TGTGCCAGCACTCCCCTAGGGGGGGCCAACATTCAGTACTTC
CDR3 protein: CASTPLGGANIQYF

clone size: -
V gene: TRBV7-9
D gene: TRBD1
J gene: TRBJ1-2
CDR3 DNA: TGTGCCAGCAGACTCGACGGACATAGACAACAGGGGACCCAGGGCTACACCTTC
CDR3 protein: CASRLDGHRQQGTQGYTF

clone size: -
V gene: TRBV27
D gene: -
J gene: TRBJ1-5
CDR3 DNA: TGTGCCAGCAGTTTGGATCCGGGAAGTCAGCCCCAGCATTTT
CDR3 protein: CASSLDPGSQPQHF